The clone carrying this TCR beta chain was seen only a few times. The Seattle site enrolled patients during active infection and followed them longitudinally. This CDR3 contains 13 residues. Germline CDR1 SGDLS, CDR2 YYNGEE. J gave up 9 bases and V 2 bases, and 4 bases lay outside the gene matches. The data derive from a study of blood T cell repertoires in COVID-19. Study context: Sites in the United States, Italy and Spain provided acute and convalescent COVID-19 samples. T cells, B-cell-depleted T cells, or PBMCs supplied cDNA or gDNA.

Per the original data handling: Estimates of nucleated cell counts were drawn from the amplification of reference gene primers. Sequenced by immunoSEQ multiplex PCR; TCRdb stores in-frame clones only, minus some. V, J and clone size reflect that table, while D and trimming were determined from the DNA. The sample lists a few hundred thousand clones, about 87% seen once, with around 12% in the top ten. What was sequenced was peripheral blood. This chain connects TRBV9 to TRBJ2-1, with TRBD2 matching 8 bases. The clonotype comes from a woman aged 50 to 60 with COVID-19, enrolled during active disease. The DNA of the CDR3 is TGTGCCAGCAGCGTCGGACTAGCCGGTGAGCAGTTCTTC. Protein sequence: CASSVGLAGEQFF.